The 27 T cell receptor beta chains below come from one sample, sequenced in a study of T cell repertoires in aging, cancer and after chemotherapy. TCR beta rearrangements were amplified from peripheral blood genomic DNA. A mixed TRB-A/B primer pool amplified rearranged TRB by multiplex touch-down PCR. TCRdb redid the calling of the multiplex PCR reads with MiXCR, one entry per CDR3 protein. The top ten clones hold around 9.7% of a sample with 6,000 or so distinct CDR3 sequences, approximately 22% of them seen once. Sequenced material: blood. The receptors shown here come from a human donor in good health.

By proportion, this clonotype is medium-sized. The V gene is TRBV6-5, the J gene TRBJ2-5; TRBD2 aligns across 9 bases. The CDR3 length is 16 residues. V was clipped by 4 bases and J by 1 base; unmatched bases: 7. Germline CDR1 and CDR2: MNHEY and SVGAGI. The CDR3 nucleotides read TGTGCCAGCAGTTTCCGACTAGCGGAGGCCCAAGAGACCCAGTACTTC. It codes for CASSFRLAEAQETQYF.

The sample holds a few counts of this clonotype. The chain has TRBV15 and TRBJ2-3, with D possibly matching TRBD2 (6 bases). The CDR3 loop spans 13 amino acids. V was shortened by 5 bases and J by 4 bases, with 10 bases between the two germline ends. Germline CDR1 reads LNHNV; CDR2 reads YYDKDF (reference sequence). In DNA, the CDR3 is TGTGCCACCAGCGCCGGGAGATCAGATACGCAGTATTTT. It codes for CATSAGRSDTQYF.

The chain uses TRBV27 and TRBJ2-7; TRBD1 might be the D (6 bases). Germline V gene data show CDR1 as MNHEY and CDR2 as SMNVEV (reference sequence). The V gene lost 5 bases and the J gene lost 2 bases, with 13 bases spanning the gap. This CDR3 has 14 residues. The CDR3 DNA reads TGTGCCAGCAGTCCACAGACAGGACCCTACGAGCAGTACTTC. Its translation is CASSPQTGPYEQYF.

This chain uses TRBV12-5 with TRBJ1-5; TRBD1 aligns across 7 bases. Germline assignment: CDR1 LGHNT and CDR2 FRNRAP. CDR3 length equals 15 residues. V shed 4 bases, J shed 6 bases, and the junction held 9 bases outside the gene matches. The CDR3 sequence: CASGSGRGGFQPQHF. CDR3 coding DNA: TGTGCTAGTGGTTCGGGCAGGGGGGGTTTTCAGCCCCAGCATTTT. Drawing the rest from reference TRBV12-5 and TRBJ1-5, the complete variable domain is DARVTQTPRHKVTEMGQEVTMRCQPILGHNTVFWYRQTMMQGLELLAYFRNRAPLDDSGMPKDRFSAEMPDATLATLKIQPSEPRDSAVYFCASGSGRGGFQPQHFGDGTRLSIL.

About this clonotype: This sequence may be a read error, since a much larger clone differs from it by one base. CDR3 sequence reads: CSASRGSYEQYV. The CDR3 DNA sequence: TGCAGTGCTAGTAGGGGCTCCTACGAGCAGTACGTC. The rearrangement joins TRBV20-1 to TRBJ2-7; TRBD1 might be the D (5 bases). Germline loops: CDR1 DFQATT, CDR2 SNEGSKA (reference sequence). The ends were cut back, 3 bases at V and 0 bases at J, with 6 bases in the middle. The CDR3 consists of 12 residues.

Remarks on this clonotype: This may be a read error, as it is one base from a much larger clone. V and J are TRBV6-5 and TRBJ1-2, with D unclear. The germline CDR1 and CDR2 sequences are MNHEY and SVGAGI. The CDR3 contains 10 residues. CDR3 nucleotides: TGTGCCAGCATGAACTATGGCCACACCTTC. This codes for CASMNYGHTF.

This clonotype is medium-sized within its sample. The chain carries TRBV6-1 and TRBJ1-5, with D possibly TRBD1 on 6 matching bases. The CDR3 consists of 15 residues. CDR1 is MNHNS, CDR2 SASEGT, per germline. The V and J ends lost 5 bases and 0 bases respectively, with 11 bases between them. In DNA, the CDR3 is TGTGCCAGCAGTTTCGACAGGTATAGCAATCAGCCCCAGCATTTT. Its translation is CASSFDRYSNQPQHF.

By share, this clonotype ranks as medium-sized. CDR3 amino acids: CAWGAGWNTEAFF. In DNA, the CDR3 is TGTGCCTGGGGGGCAGGGTGGAACACTGAAGCTTTCTTT. The chain recombines TRBV30 with TRBJ1-1, with a tentative D call TRBD1 (5 bases). Germline V gene lookup returns CDR1 GTSNPN and CDR2 SVGIG (reference sequence). The CDR3 loop spans 13 amino acids. V shed 5 bases and J shed 1 base, with 11 bases lying between them.

By sample share, this clonotype is medium-sized. The chain recombines TRBV5-4 with TRBJ1-6; the D is unclear. The length of the CDR3 is 13 residues. The V gene lost 0 bases and the J gene lost 5 bases, with 3 bases spanning the gap. Germline values: CDR1 SGHNT, CDR2 YYREEE (reference sequence). The CDR3 loop reads CASSLADNSPLHF. The CDR3 DNA sequence: TGTGCCAGCAGCTTGGCCGATAATTCACCCCTCCACTTT. Looking up the rest from reference TRBV5-4 and TRBJ1-6 gives the full variable domain: ETGVTQSPTHLIKTRGQQVTLRCSSQSGHNTVSWYQQALGQGPQFIFQYYREEENGRGNFPPRFSGLQFPNYSSELNVNALELDDSALYLCASSLADNSPLHFGNGTRLTVT.

Sample share makes this clonotype medium-sized. The J gene is TRBJ1-2, the V gene TRBV30, with TRBD1 as a possible D gene (5 bases). Germline V CDR1 and CDR2: GTSNPN, SVGIG (reference sequence). The CDR3 is 11 residues long. V was trimmed by 3 bases and J by 3 bases, leaving 5 bases between them. CDR3 coding DNA: TGTGCCTGGAGGACAGACTATGGCTACACCTTC. Its protein is CAWRTDYGYTF.

In its sample, this clonotype ranks as medium-sized. This chain joins TRBV12-3 or TRBV12-4 and TRBJ2-7; D is possibly TRBD1 or TRBD2 (5 bases each). CDR3 length equals 14 residues. Trimming left V 5 bases short and J 4 bases short, with 15 bases between. CDR3 loop: CASSAPGRPYEQYF. The CDR3 coding sequence is TGTGCCAGCAGTGCTCCGGGACGGCCATACGAGCAGTACTTC.

As for this clonotype: Being one base from a much bigger clone, this may be a read error. The rearrangement uses TRBV6-6 and TRBJ2-7; 7 nucleotides line up with TRBD1. CDR1 and CDR2 (germline): MNHNY, SVGAGI (reference sequence). The CDR3 sequence is 14 residues long. The V gene end was trimmed by 6 bases and the J gene end by 4 bases; junction bases not matched to a gene: 9. This chain's CDR3 is CASSPRDRLYEQYV. In nucleotides, the CDR3 is TGTGCCAGCAGCCCCCGGGACAGATTATACGAGCAGTACGTC.

Only one count was recorded for this clonotype. A much larger clonotype is one base distant, so this may be a read error. The chain links TRBV7-9 to TRBJ2-1; D perhaps matches TRBD2 (7 bases). Germline loops: CDR1 SEHNR, CDR2 FQNEAQ (reference sequence). The CDR3 length is 15 residues. As DNA, the CDR3 is TGTACCAGCAGCCCGCGGGGGCTCTCCTACAATGAGCAGTTCTTC. This gives the protein CTSSPRGLSYNEQFF.

This clonotype is categorized as medium-sized. The rearrangement links TRBV20-1 to TRBJ2-2; tentatively, D is TRBD1 or TRBD2 (6 bases each). The CDR3 has 14 residues. Germline V lookup: CDR1 DFQATT, CDR2 SNEGSKA (reference sequence). Trimming cost V 3 bases and J 7 bases, with 15 bases left between them. CDR3 in DNA: TGCAGTGCTAGGTTTGGGGGGCAAGACGGGGAGCTGTTTTTT. Protein product: CSARFGGQDGELFF.

The sample holds one count of this clonotype. The J gene is TRBJ1-3, the V gene TRBV6-1; 10 bases are a match to TRBD1. CDR1 is MNHNS and CDR2 is SASEGT in the germline V gene. The CDR3 is 15 residues long. The trim removed 5 bases at V and 6 bases at J, leaving 7 bases unmatched. The CDR3 DNA reads as TGTGCCAGCAGTCCGGGACAGGGGCTTGTAAACACCATATATTTT. It translates to CASSPGQGLVNTIYF.

This sequence joins TRBV24-1 and TRBJ2-1; TRBD1 matches 9 bases. CDR1 is KGHDR, CDR2 SFDVKD, per germline. This CDR3 region has 16 residues. V dropped 11 bases and J dropped 6; count of bases not matched to a gene: 16. CDR3 nucleotide sequence: TGTGCCAGCAGCGACCTAACAGGGGGCGGAATCAATGAGCAGTTCTTC. It codes for CASSDLTGGGINEQFF.

Judged by abundance, this clonotype is medium-sized (0.01 to 0.1%). V gene TRBV19 combines with J gene TRBJ1-1; D is ambiguous. Trimming took off 7 bases at V and 4 bases at J, with 19 bases between the two ends. CDR3 length: 15 amino acids. Germline values: CDR1 LNHDA, CDR2 SQIVND (reference sequence). In DNA, the CDR3 is TGTGCCAGTACTGACCTAACAGCTTTTGGCACTGAAGCTTTCTTT. Its translation is CASTDLTAFGTEAFF. The full variable domain, its missing parts supplied by reference TRBV19 and TRBJ1-1, is DGGITQSPKYLFRKEGQNVTLSCEQNLNHDAMYWYRQDPGQGLRLIYYSQIVNDFQKGDIAEGYSVSREKKESFPLTVTSAQKNPTAFYLCASTDLTAFGTEAFFGQGTRLTVV.

This clonotype turned up a few times. V gene TRBV21-1 combines with J gene TRBJ2-7; the D segment call TRBD1 is taken from the table without a DNA check. TRBV21-1 is an annotated pseudogene. The CDR3 is 14 amino acids. The CDR3 spells CASNTAGKQGEQYV. The CDR3 nucleotides read TGTGCCAGCAACACAGCGGGAAAGCAGGGCGAGCAGTACGTC.

This clonotype is medium-sized within its sample. The chain carries TRBV20-1 and TRBJ1-1; TRBD1 aligns across 7 bases. Germline V gene lookup returns CDR1 DFQATT and CDR2 SNEGSKA (reference sequence). CDR3 length: 13 amino acids. The ends lost 5 bases at V and 3 bases at J; junction bases unmatched: 6. The CDR3 coding sequence is TGCAGTGCTTCCCACACAGGGGACACTGAAGCTTTCTTT. Translated: CSASHTGDTEAFF.

Worth noting for this clonotype: With a much larger clone just one base away, this may be a read error. Since the CDR3 does not end with the conserved phenylalanine or tryptophan, this likely comes from a read error. The V call is TRBV20-1, the J call TRBJ1-2, with D tentatively TRBD1 (6 bases). The CDR3 length is 13 residues. The V gene's germline CDR1 is DFQATT and CDR2 SNEGSKA (reference sequence). The ends were cut back, 4 bases at V and 6 bases at J, with 15 bases in the middle. The DNA of the CDR3 is TGCAGTGCTACAAGACAGGATAGGAATGGCTACACCTTA. Translated, it gives CSATRQDRNGYTL.

This clonotype qualifies as medium-sized. The chain links TRBV27 to TRBJ2-1; the match to TRBD2 covers 10 bases. This CDR3 contains 15 residues. The ends lost 5 bases at V and 6 bases at J; junction bases unmatched: 7. CDR1 is MNHEY and CDR2 is SMNVEV in the germline V gene (reference sequence). For the CDR3, the DNA is TGTGCCAGCAGTGGCAGCGGGAGGGCCCCCAATGAGCAGTTCTTC. Protein sequence: CASSGSGRAPNEQFF.

As for this clonotype: A read error may explain this, as a much larger clone is one base away. The chain uses TRBV20-1 and TRBJ2-5; perhaps TRBD1 as D (5 bases). Germline V gene data show CDR1 as DFQATT and CDR2 as SNEGSKA (reference sequence). The CDR3 runs 12 residues. V lost 3 bases and J lost 2, with 7 bases in between. Here the CDR3 DNA reads TGCAGTGCTAGGAAGGGGCAAGAGACCCAGTACTTC. Protein product: CSARKGQETQYF.

This clonotype was counted a few times. The V and J genes are TRBV7-9 and TRBJ1-4, with D perhaps TRBD1 (6 bases). CDR3 length: 15 residues. Trimming left V 7 bases short and J 7 bases short, with 19 bases between. Germline values: CDR1 SEHNR, CDR2 FQNEAQ (reference sequence). In DNA form, the CDR3 reads TGTGCCAGCATCTGGGGGGGGGCCCGAGGTGAAAAACTGTTTTTT. Translating gives CASIWGGARGEKLFF. The full variable domain, with the rest looked up from reference TRBV7-9 and TRBJ1-4, is DTGVSQNPRHKITKRGQNVTFRCDPISEHNRLYWYRQTLGQGPEFLTYFQNEAQLEKSRLLSDRFSAERPKGSFSTLEIQRTEQGDSAMYLCASIWGGARGEKLFFGSGTQLSVL.

This clonotype was seen more than once but under ten times. The chain recombines TRBV12-3 or TRBV12-4 with TRBJ2-1; 10 nucleotides line up with TRBD2. The V and J ends lost 3 bases and 8 bases, in that order; junction bases with no gene match: 7. The CDR3 contains 15 residues. CDR3 nucleotide sequence: TGTGCCAGCAGTTTCGGTGTTAGCGGGGGGTATGAGCAGTTCTTC. It codes for CASSFGVSGGYEQFF.

This clonotype rates as medium-sized (0.01 to 0.1%). The CDR3 loop is CASTSSTDTQYF. The CDR3 DNA reads as TGTGCCAGCACCTCTAGCACAGATACGCAGTATTTT. The chain joins TRBV12-3 or TRBV12-4 to TRBJ2-3, with D unresolved. This CDR3 comprises 12 residues. Between the trimmed V and J ends, which lost 7 bases and 0 bases, there was a span of 5 bases.

The chain links TRBV10-3 to TRBJ1-1, with TRBD1 matching over 8 bases. The CDR3 is made up of 15 amino acids. V lost 2 bases, J lost 4 bases, and 6 bases stayed unmatched. Per germline, CDR1 ENHRY and CDR2 SYGVKD. The CDR3: CAISEGQGVITEAFF. Here the CDR3 DNA reads TGTGCCATCAGTGAGGGACAGGGTGTGATCACTGAAGCTTTCTTT.

The sample holds many counts of this clonotype. CDR3 nucleotides: TGTGCCATCAAAAGGGACCGATACACTGAAGCTTTCTTT. It specifies CAIKRDRYTEAFF. The chain recombines TRBV10-3 with TRBJ1-1; weak D call: TRBD1 (5 bases). Germline V gene sequence: CDR1 ENHRY, CDR2 SYGVKD. The V end was cut by 7 bases, the J end by 3 bases, with 12 bases between. This CDR3 comprises 13 residues.